A selection of T cell receptor beta chains follows, all from one sample in a study of blood T cell repertoires in COVID-19. Some clones are missing from TCRdb's copy, which holds only in-frame ones; the method was immunoSEQ multiplex PCR. The data contain 280,000 or so clones, 83% of them singletons. The sample was peripheral blood. Source of these receptors: a woman aged 45 to 65 who had recovered from COVID-19. CDR3s include the opening cysteine and the closing phenylalanine or tryptophan. The D gene is left open where the match is weak. A clone size is listed for some rows: how often the clone was seen (once, few, many), or a class if it is expanded.

D | J | size | V | DNA | CDR3
- | TRBJ2-7 | - | TRBV11-2 | TGTGCCAGCAGCCCCGCGTCCGGTTTCGAGCAGTACTTC | CASSPASGFEQYF
- | TRBJ2-5 | - | TRBV5-1 | TGCGCCAGCAGCCGGGCAGGGCTGGGCGAGACCCAGTACTTC | CASSRAGLGETQYF
- | TRBJ2-3 | - | TRBV28 | TGTGCCAGCAGTCCCCAATGGGGACACACAGATACGCAGTATTTT | CASSPQWGHTDTQYF
- | TRBJ2-3 | - | TRBV18 | TGTGCCAGCTCTCCGGGGACAGATACGCAGTATTTT | CASSPGTDTQYF
TRBD1 | TRBJ1-1 | - | TRBV24-1 | TGTGCCACCAGCCCCGGGACAGGGGTTAACACTGAAGCTTTCTTT | CATSPGTGVNTEAFF
TRBD1 | TRBJ2-4 | few | TRBV19 | TGTGCCAGTAGACCAAATCTACAGGGGGCCAAAAACATTCAGTACTTC | CASRPNLQGAKNIQYF
TRBD1 | TRBJ2-7 | - | TRBV5-4 | TGTGCCAGCAGCCCCGGGACAGGGGCCCCCGACGAGCAGTACTTC | CASSPGTGAPDEQYF
TRBD2 | TRBJ2-5 | - | TRBV7-7 | TGTGCCAGCAGCTTCCCGGGGGGGAAAGAGACCCAGTACTTC | CASSFPGGKETQYF
TRBD1 | TRBJ1-2 | - | TRBV3-1/TRBV3-2 | TGTGCCAGCAGCGATTACCCCCCACAGGGGAAGAATGGCTACACCTTC | CASSDYPPQGKNGYTF
TRBD1 | TRBJ1-2 | - | TRBV19 | TGTGCCAGTAGTATCAACCCCGGGACAGTACGGTATGGCTACACCTTC | CASSINPGTVRYGYTF